This is a list of T cell receptor beta chains from one sample in a study of T cell repertoires in cytomegalovirus infection. Their antigens remain unidentified. TCRdb called the reads again in MiXCR, with one record for every CDR3 protein. The table lists hundreds of thousands of distinct CDR3 sequences, roughly 33% of them singletons. The sample was cultured PBMCs, taken from culture after CMV antigen stimulation. The receptors derive from a human donor in good health (CMV status not recorded). Some clones in this sample may be carry-over from other donors' samples. Both conserved end residues are part of each CDR3. Fields, in order: D gene, V gene, J gene, clone size, CDR3 protein, CDR3 DNA. A D gene is named only where the DNA matches it firmly. The size of a clone is reported for some rows only, either as once, few or many, or as a class for expanded clones.

d_call: .; v_call: TRBV6-5; j_call: TRBJ2-2; clone_size: .; cdr3_aa: CASSTPFYGRSYSNTGELFF; cdr3_nt: TGTGCCAGCAGCACTCCTTTTTATGGACGGAGTTACTCAAACACCGGGGAGCTGTTTTTT
d_call: .; v_call: TRBV4-1; j_call: TRBJ1-1; clone_size: many; cdr3_aa: CASSQPGRTNTEAFF; cdr3_nt: TGCGCCAGCAGCCAACCCGGGAGGACGAACACTGAAGCTTTCTTT
d_call: .; v_call: TRBV4-1; j_call: TRBJ2-3; clone_size: once; cdr3_aa: CASSEGTPAPDTQYF; cdr3_nt: TGCGCCAGCAGCGAAGGGACTCCGGCCCCAGATACGCAGTATTTT
d_call: .; v_call: TRBV19; j_call: TRBJ2-7; clone_size: .; cdr3_aa: CASSWAGSPYEQYF; cdr3_nt: TGTGCCAGTAGTTGGGCGGGAAGCCCCTACGAGCAGTACTTC
d_call: TRBD2; v_call: TRBV15; j_call: TRBJ2-2; clone_size: .; cdr3_aa: CATSSPGTSVPGELFF; cdr3_nt: TGTGCCACCAGCAGTCCTGGGACTAGCGTCCCCGGGGAGCTGTTTTTT
d_call: TRBD1; v_call: TRBV7-6; j_call: TRBJ1-6; clone_size: .; cdr3_aa: CASSHRDSHSPLHF; cdr3_nt: TGTGCCAGCAGCCACCGGGACAGCCATTCACCCCTCCACTTT
d_call: .; v_call: TRBV19; j_call: TRBJ2-1; clone_size: .; cdr3_aa: CASSSPGTSYNEQFF; cdr3_nt: TGTGCCAGTAGTAGCCCCGGGACCTCCTACAATGAGCAGTTCTTC
d_call: .; v_call: TRBV10-3; j_call: TRBJ2-1; clone_size: .; cdr3_aa: CAISTTGTGNEQFF; cdr3_nt: TGTGCCATCAGTACGACAGGGACTGGCAATGAGCAGTTCTTC
d_call: TRBD1; v_call: TRBV6-5; j_call: TRBJ2-1; clone_size: .; cdr3_aa: CASMGTGSYEQFF; cdr3_nt: TGTGCCAGCATGGGGACAGGGTCGTATGAGCAGTTCTTC
d_call: TRBD1; v_call: TRBV6-6; j_call: TRBJ2-3; clone_size: .; cdr3_aa: CASSDRGWTDTQYF; cdr3_nt: TGTGCCAGCAGTGACAGGGGGTGGACAGATACGCAGTATTTT
d_call: .; v_call: TRBV6-2/TRBV6-3; j_call: TRBJ2-1; clone_size: .; cdr3_aa: CASRGFYNEQFF; cdr3_nt: TGTGCCAGCAGGGGCTTCTACAATGAGCAGTTCTTC
d_call: .; v_call: TRBV6-2/TRBV6-3; j_call: TRBJ2-7; clone_size: .; cdr3_aa: CASRRRGGKDYEQYF; cdr3_nt: TGTGCCAGCAGGCGCCGAGGGGGGAAGGACTACGAGCAGTACTTC
d_call: TRBD2; v_call: TRBV7-6; j_call: TRBJ2-3; clone_size: .; cdr3_aa: CASSLVGRASTDTQYF; cdr3_nt: TGTGCCAGCAGCTTAGTCGGGAGGGCCAGCACAGATACGCAGTATTTT